The entry that follows covers one T cell receptor (beta chain) sequence. What it recognizes is unknown. One junction end disagrees with the germline gene, perhaps due to a read error. These data belong to a study of T cell responses to AZD1222 COVID-19 vaccine. Findings and limits, study-wide: The breadth and depth of Spike-specific TCRs increased once two AZD1222 doses had been given. Baseline testing showed seropositivity in only a handful of AZD1222 recipients. Clonal diversity was possibly underestimated, and the donors were mostly white British, with more females.

There are 9 residues in the CDR3. Germline lookup yields CDR1 MNHEY and CDR2 SMNVEV (reference sequence). Assay: immunoSEQ multiplex PCR; the TCRdb copy retains only in-frame clones and omits some. Of around 100,000 clones in the sample, roughly nine tenths were seen once. Sample: peripheral blood, taken on day 0 of AZD1222 vaccination. The chain has TRBV27 and TRBJ1-2, with unresolved D. This receptor was obtained from an adult in good health. The CDR3 DNA reads as TGTGCCAGCACACCCCGCCGGCCCTTC. It specifies CASTPRRPF.